This T cell receptor beta chain was sequenced for a study of identical twins. Findings of the study overall: These conclusions were based on statistical analysis (cross-sectional, not following the same donors). Beta out-of-frame sequences showed weaker excess twin sharing. Insertion counts were lower in abundant cord blood beta clonotypes, a trend that memory repertoires did not show.

Trimming shortened V by 3 bases and J by 4 bases, and 15 bases separated the two germline ends. From germline, CDR1 is LNHNV and CDR2 YYDKDF (reference sequence). This CDR3 has 16 amino acids. This clonotype was observed a few times. What it binds is unknown. Template switching, a step in the protocol, added a universal primer site, and cDNA carried unique molecular identifiers. A single record per CDR3 protein comes from TCRdb applying MiXCR to the 5' RACE reads. Of about 900,000 distinct CDR3 sequences detected, roughly 12% appear once; the ten largest clones hold around 1.5%. This sample also appeared in a second study, on yellow fever vaccine responses in identical twins.

The TCR sequence derives from a woman in her late teens or twenties in good health. This rearrangement joins TRBV15 to TRBJ1-4; the D is unclear. The specimen sequenced was PBMCs. The DNA for the CDR3 is TGTGCCACCAGCAGCCCGTCGGGAGTGCTTAATGAAAAACTGTTTTTT. Protein product: CATSSPSGVLNEKLFF.